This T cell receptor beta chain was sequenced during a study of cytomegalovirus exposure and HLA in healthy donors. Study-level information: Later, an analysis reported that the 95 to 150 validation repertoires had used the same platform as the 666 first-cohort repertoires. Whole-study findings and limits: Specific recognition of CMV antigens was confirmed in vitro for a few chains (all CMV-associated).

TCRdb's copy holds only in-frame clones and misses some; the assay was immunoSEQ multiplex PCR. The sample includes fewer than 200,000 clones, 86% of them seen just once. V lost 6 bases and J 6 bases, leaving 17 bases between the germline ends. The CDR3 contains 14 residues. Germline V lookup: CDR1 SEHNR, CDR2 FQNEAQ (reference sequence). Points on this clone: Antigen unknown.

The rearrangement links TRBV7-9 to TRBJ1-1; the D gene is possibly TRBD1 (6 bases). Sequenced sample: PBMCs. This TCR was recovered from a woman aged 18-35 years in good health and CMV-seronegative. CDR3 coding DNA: TGTGCCAGCAGGAACCGGGACAACTCCGCTGAAGCTTTCTTT. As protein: CASRNRDNSAEAFF.